This TCR beta chain was sequenced for a study of spatial heterogeneity in lung cancer. Study-level background: More beta-chain than alpha-chain sequences were consistently detected. Study outcomes and limitations: At resection, ubiquitous expanded tumor TCRs appeared in blood more than at follow-up.

Time point here: sample taken at primary tumor resection. The sequenced material consisted of unsorted whole RNA from tumor, nontumor lung or frozen PBMC. The cohort: approximately 74 early-stage, untreated non-small cell lung cancer patients. Germline V gives CDR1 DFQATT, CDR2 SNEGSKA (reference sequence). The CDR3 runs 12 residues. Individual TCR cDNA molecules each bore their own unique molecular identifier. MiXCR, run by TCRdb on the 5' RACE reads, gives a single entry per CDR3 protein. The sample carries around 50,000 distinct CDR3 sequences, about 7.4% recorded once. This clonotype was counted many times. What it recognizes is unknown.

This specimen was PBMCs, taken at surgery. The rearrangement links TRBV20-1 to TRBJ2-5; D is unresolved. The TCR was taken from a female donor with early-stage non-small cell lung cancer. The CDR3 region has the DNA TGCAGCCTGTACAAATACCAAGAGACCCAGTACTTC. Amino acids: CSLYKYQETQYF.